The 5 T cell receptor beta chains given below trace back to one sample, sequenced in a study of CD8 T cells in Susac syndrome. Random hexamers primed reverse transcription of about 0.5 to 1 ug RNA. Via MiXCR, TCRdb re-called the immunoSEQ multiplex PCR reads, giving one row per CDR3 protein. The sample lists 160,000 or so distinct CDR3 sequences; around 94% were seen once. Sequenced sample: CD4+ T cells from PBMCs. The receptors were sampled from a human donor with Susac syndrome.

The rearrangement links TRBV20-1 to TRBJ1-2; 12 bases agree with TRBD1. The CDR3 spans 14 residues. Germline lookup yields CDR1 DFQATT and CDR2 SNEGSKA (reference sequence). Losses at the gene ends were 2 bases for V and 8 bases for J; bases not matched to a gene: 6. The CDR3 loop reads CSARQTGTGGGYTF. The CDR3 coding sequence is TGCAGTGCTAGACAAACCGGGACAGGGGGCGGCTACACCTTC.

This clonotype was detected a few times. This sequence joins TRBV11-1 and TRBJ2-7, with 9 bases that match TRBD2. Trimming cost V 4 bases and J 0 bases; bases outside gene matches: 1. The CDR3 sequence is 14 residues long. CDR1 SGHAT and CDR2 FQDESV come from the germline V gene (reference sequence). CDR3 region: CASSWTSDSYEQYF. The CDR3 DNA reads as TGTGCCAGCAGCTGGACTAGCGACTCCTACGAGCAGTACTTC. The whole variable domain, remainder taken from reference TRBV11-1 and TRBJ2-7, is EAEVAQSPRYKITEKSQAVAFWCDPISGHATLYWYRQILGQGPELLVQFQDESVVDDSQLPKDRFSAERLKGVDSTLKIQPAELGDSAMYLCASSWTSDSYEQYFGPGTRLTVT.

CDR3 coding DNA: TGCAGTGCTAGAGAATCCAGCTCCTATAATTCACCCCTCCACTTT. It encodes CSARESSSYNSPLHF. The V gene is TRBV20-1, the J gene TRBJ1-6; D call uncertain. The CDR3 consists of 15 residues. Per germline, CDR1 DFQATT and CDR2 SNEGSKA (reference sequence). Trimming removed 0 bases at V and 0 bases at J, with 6 bases between.

The V call is TRBV20-1, the J call TRBJ2-5, with TRBD1 identical over 11 bases. CDR1 and CDR2 from the germline V gene are DFQATT and SNEGSKA (reference sequence). V was pared by 5 bases and J by 2 bases, with 7 bases of the junction left unmatched. The CDR3 has 15 amino acids. CDR3 in DNA: TGCAGTGCTGTGCAGGGGACAGGGGGTCAAGAGACCCAGTACTTC. It encodes CSAVQGTGGQETQYF.

The CDR3 sequence: CASSPRARVQETQYF. For the CDR3, the DNA is TGTGCCAGCAGCCCCCGGGCGAGGGTCCAAGAGACCCAGTACTTC. The rearrangement joins TRBV7-2 to TRBJ2-5, with a tentative D call TRBD2 (5 bases). The CDR3 runs to 15 residues. V lost 5 bases and J 1 base, leaving 14 bases between the germline ends. CDR1 is SGHTA and CDR2 is FQGNSA in the germline V gene.